Each of the 27 T cell receptor beta chains below was sequenced from the same sample in a study of T cell responses to AZD1222 COVID-19 vaccine. The assay was immunoSEQ multiplex PCR, and TCRdb's table has in-frame clones only and misses some. The sample lists 100,000 to 120,000 clones; 94% were seen once. Here the sequenced sample was peripheral blood, taken 28 days after the second AZD1222 dose. The receptors derive from an adult who received the AZD1222 COVID-19 vaccine.

The chain couples TRBV19 to TRBJ1-1; D is uncertain. V dropped 2 bases and J dropped 5 bases, with 6 bases sitting between them. The CDR3 has 12 amino acids. Germline CDR1 LNHDA, CDR2 SQIVND (reference sequence). Written as DNA, the CDR3 is TGTGCCAGTAGTATATTCAGGACTGAAGCTTTCTTT. Translation gives CASSIFRTEAFF.

This clone was observed a single time. The J gene is TRBJ1-5, the V gene TRBV19; unclear D gene. V was pared by 3 bases and J by 6 bases, with 12 bases between. Germline CDR1 reads LNHDA; CDR2 reads SQIVND (reference sequence). This CDR3 spans 14 amino acids. The CDR3 DNA reads TGTGCCAGTAGTATCCTCCCCTTGGGTCAGCCCCAGCATTTT. It specifies CASSILPLGQPQHF.

V is TRBV11-3 and J is TRBJ2-2; D is ambiguous. The length of the CDR3 is 13 residues. Germline V CDR1 and CDR2: SGHNT, YENEEA. Trimming took off 3 bases at V and 7 bases at J, with 9 bases between the two ends. The CDR3 DNA sequence: TGTGCCAGCAGCTTTAAGGCGTTCGGGGAGCTGTTTTTT. It codes for CASSFKAFGELFF.

J is TRBJ1-3 and V is TRBV5-4, with D tentatively TRBD1 (5 bases). The CDR3 is 16 residues long. Germline loops: CDR1 SGHNT, CDR2 YYREEE (reference sequence). V was clipped by 4 bases and J by 5 bases, with 19 bases between them. The CDR3 DNA follows: TGTGCCAGCAGCCGTGGCCGGGACGATAGGAGAAACACCATATATTTT. Encoded protein: CASSRGRDDRRNTIYF.

V usage is TRBV6-4 and J usage is TRBJ2-7; TRBD1 matches 10 bases. The J segment lost 5 bases and the V segment lost 5 bases, leaving 12 bases of the junction unmatched. Germline assignment: CDR1 MRHNA and CDR2 SNTAGT. The CDR3 consists of 16 residues. The CDR3 nucleotides are TGTGCCAGCAGTCCAGATGGGGGACAGGGGTCCCACGAGCAGTACTTC. Translated, it gives CASSPDGGQGSHEQYF.

The chain combines TRBV25-1 with TRBJ2-5; D uncertain. With 2 bases removed from V and 5 bases from J, the gap between germline ends came to 12 bases. The germline V gene has CDR1 MGHDK and CDR2 SYGVNS. The CDR3 has 14 residues. In DNA, the CDR3 is TGTGCCAGCAGTGAAATACCCGTGGAGGAGACCCAGTACTTC. Its translation: CASSEIPVEETQYF.

The chain couples TRBV4-1 to TRBJ1-5; D is ambiguous. Germline V gene sequence: CDR1 MGHRA, CDR2 YSYEKL. The CDR3 has 12 residues. The V gene lost 1 base and the J gene lost 3 bases, with 1 base spanning the gap. The CDR3 sequence is CASSQVNQPQHF. The CDR3 DNA reads TGCGCCAGCAGCCAAGTCAATCAGCCCCAGCATTTT.

This clone was detected only once. The rearrangement links TRBV6-4 to TRBJ2-7, with TRBD2 as a possible D gene (5 bases). Germline V lookup: CDR1 MRHNA, CDR2 SNTAGT. Trimming stripped 2 bases from V and 6 bases from J, with 11 bases between. CDR3 size: 13 residues. In nucleotides, the CDR3 is TGTGCCAGCAGTGACCCCGGAGGACTCGAGCAGTACTTC. Translation: CASSDPGGLEQYF.

This clone has just a few counts. The rearrangement links TRBV28 to TRBJ1-2; D possibly corresponds to TRBD1 (6 bases). The length of the CDR3 is 12 residues. The ends were cut back, 8 bases at V and 0 bases at J, with 7 bases in the middle. Germline V gene data show CDR1 as MDHEN and CDR2 as SYDVKM. CDR3 residues: CASGGANYGYTF. Written as DNA, the CDR3 is TGTGCCAGCGGGGGCGCTAACTATGGCTACACCTTC.

The gene calls are TRBV28 and TRBJ2-1; tentative D call: TRBD2 (5 bases). Germline V lookup: CDR1 MDHEN, CDR2 SYDVKM. V gave up 5 bases and J gave up 4 bases, with 12 bases separating them. This CDR3 region has 14 residues. The DNA of the CDR3 is TGTGCCAGCAGTCCCCGGACTTTATACAATGAGCAGTTCTTC. As protein: CASSPRTLYNEQFF. Drawing the rest from reference TRBV28 and TRBJ2-1, the complete variable domain is DVKVTQSSRYLVKRTGEKVFLECVQDMDHENMFWYRQDPGLGLRLIYFSYDVKMKEKGDIPEGYSVSREKKERFSLILESASTNQTSMYLCASSPRTLYNEQFFGPGTRLTVL.

The rearrangement uses TRBV3-1 (or the pseudogene TRBV3-2) and TRBJ1-2; D perhaps matches TRBD1 (6 bases). Germline CDR1 LGHDT, CDR2 YNNKEL (reference sequence). CDR3 length equals 14 residues. The V gene lost 1 base and the J gene lost 7 bases, with 13 bases spanning the gap. The CDR3 protein is CASSQGQVDGGYTF. The CDR3 DNA sequence: TGTGCCAGCAGCCAAGGACAGGTCGACGGTGGCTACACCTTC.

V is TRBV19 and J is TRBJ2-4, with D possibly TRBD1 on 5 matching bases. V was shortened by 1 base and J by 7 bases, with 11 bases between the two germline ends. This CDR3 has 14 residues. Germline CDR1 reads LNHDA; CDR2 reads SQIVND (reference sequence). CDR3 nucleotide sequence: TGTGCCAGTAGTATAGGGCAGGGCGTGAACATTCAGTACTTC. This encodes CASSIGQGVNIQYF.

This chain uses TRBV9 with TRBJ2-1; D is possibly TRBD2 (6 bases). CDR1 is SGDLS and CDR2 is YYNGEE in the germline V gene. V was trimmed by 3 bases and J by 2 bases, leaving 15 bases between them. The CDR3 extends over 16 amino acids. CDR3 sequence reads: CASSGDGRSAYNEQFF. The DNA of the CDR3 is TGTGCCAGCAGCGGAGATGGGAGGAGTGCCTACAATGAGCAGTTCTTC.

As DNA, the CDR3 is TGTGCCAGCAGTCTCCTTACGGGGGCCGCAGAGTTCTACGAGCAGTACTTC. The encoded protein is CASSLLTGAAEFYEQYF. The V call is TRBV27, the J call TRBJ2-7; D tentatively fits TRBD1 or TRBD2 (6 bases each). The CDR3 is 17 residues long. V was pared by 5 bases and J by 3 bases, with 23 bases between. The germline V gene has CDR1 MNHEY and CDR2 SMNVEV (reference sequence).

The rearrangement joins TRBV9 to TRBJ2-5, with D uncertain. This CDR3 has 14 amino acids. Germline values: CDR1 SGDLS, CDR2 YYNGEE. V was pared by 0 bases and J by 1 base, with 7 bases between. CDR3 sequence reads: CASSVDQGQETQYF. In nucleotides, the CDR3 is TGTGCCAGCAGCGTAGATCAAGGCCAAGAGACCCAGTACTTC.

The rearrangement uses TRBV15 and TRBJ1-2; D is ambiguous. This CDR3 spans 12 amino acids. The germline CDR1 and CDR2 sequences are LNHNV and YYDKDF (reference sequence). V gave up 8 bases and J gave up 8 bases, with 15 bases separating them. The CDR3 spells CATRPSGNGYTF. CDR3 DNA sequence: TGTGCCACCCGCCCTTCGGGGAACGGCTACACCTTC.

The chain couples TRBV10-3 to TRBJ1-5, with a weak D call TRBD1 (5 bases). Between the trimmed V and J ends, which lost 3 bases and 4 bases, there was a span of 7 bases. CDR1 and CDR2 (germline): ENHRY, SYGVKD. CDR3 length: 13 residues. The DNA of the CDR3 is TGTGCCATCAGTGATCAGGGAAATCAGCCCCAGCATTTT. It translates to CAISDQGNQPQHF.

The gene calls are TRBV11-3 and TRBJ2-7; TRBD1 matches 9 bases. Germline V lookup: CDR1 SGHNT, CDR2 YENEEA. The length of the CDR3 is 17 residues. V was pared by 9 bases and J by 3 bases, with 18 bases of the junction left unmatched. The CDR3 region is CARAAVPEGQGLYEQYF. CDR3 nucleotides: TGTGCCAGAGCAGCAGTTCCGGAGGGACAGGGCCTCTACGAGCAGTACTTC.

The chain has TRBV11-2 and TRBJ2-5, with 15 positions matching TRBD2. Germline trimming cut 4 bases from V and 7 bases from J; bases unmatched to any gene: 4. CDR1 and CDR2 (germline): SGHAT, FQNNGV. CDR3 length: 15 amino acids. CDR3: CASSSGLAGGRTQYF. For the CDR3, the DNA is TGTGCCAGCAGCTCAGGACTAGCGGGGGGGCGGACCCAGTACTTC.

The chain links TRBV2 to TRBJ1-2; D not certain. Trimming cost V 6 bases and J 7 bases, with 12 bases left between them. Germline V gives CDR1 SNHLY, CDR2 FYNNEI. The CDR3 totals 12 residues. CDR3 in amino acids: CASSYRTGGYTF. The DNA of the CDR3 is TGTGCCAGCAGCTATCGGACGGGTGGCTACACCTTC.

The genes are TRBV9 and TRBJ1-6, with a tentative D call TRBD1 (5 bases). With 4 bases removed from V and 7 bases from J, the gap between germline ends came to 12 bases. CDR1 SGDLS and CDR2 YYNGEE come from the germline V gene. This CDR3 has 14 amino acids. The CDR3 protein is CASSTRQSNSPLHF. CDR3 DNA: TGTGCCAGCAGCACCAGACAGAGCAATTCACCCCTCCACTTT.

J is TRBJ2-4 and V is TRBV5-4; D remains ambiguous. This CDR3 is 18 amino acids long. V was cut by 2 bases and J by 2 bases, with 20 bases left in between. Germline CDR1 is SGHNT and CDR2 is YYREEE (reference sequence). The CDR3 sequence is CASSLSMNLIRTKNIQYF. The CDR3 DNA reads as TGTGCCAGCAGCTTATCGATGAATCTAATTAGGACCAAAAACATTCAGTACTTC. Supplemented by reference TRBV5-4 and TRBJ2-4, the full variable domain reads ETGVTQSPTHLIKTRGQQVTLRCSSQSGHNTVSWYQQALGQGPQFIFQYYREEENGRGNFPPRFSGLQFPNYSSELNVNALELDDSALYLCASSLSMNLIRTKNIQYFGAGTRLSVL.

The J gene is TRBJ2-7, the V gene TRBV5-1; D assignment may be TRBD1 or TRBD2 (5 bases each). CDR1 is SGHRS and CDR2 is YFSETQ in the germline V gene. Deletions cut 2 bases from V and 6 bases from J, with 18 bases between. The CDR3 has 15 residues. CDR3 DNA: TGCGCCAGCAGCTTCCAGGGAAAACGGGATTCCGAGCAGTACTTC. This translates into CASSFQGKRDSEQYF.

The table lists this clone with a few counts. This rearrangement joins TRBV5-6 to TRBJ1-2; a weak D match, TRBD1 (6 bases). Trimming shortened V by 0 bases and J by 5 bases, and 11 bases separated the two germline ends. The CDR3 loop spans 14 amino acids. Germline CDR1 and CDR2: SGHDT and YYEEEE. The CDR3 sequence: CASSLVPGEYGYTF. Here the CDR3 DNA reads TGTGCCAGCAGCTTGGTTCCAGGGGAATATGGCTACACCTTC.

The chain carries TRBV18 and TRBJ1-1; a weak D match, TRBD1 (6 bases). The CDR3 totals 14 residues. From germline, CDR1 is KGHSH and CDR2 LQKENI. The V end lost 6 bases, the J end lost 1 base, and 12 bases lay between the germline ends. The CDR3 reads CASSQQGSNTEAFF. For the CDR3, the DNA is TGTGCCAGCTCGCAACAGGGTTCGAACACTGAAGCTTTCTTT.

This chain links TRBV11-2 with TRBJ1-3; D is undetermined. Germline loops: CDR1 SGHAT, CDR2 FQNNGV. Trimming pared 5 bases from V and 2 bases from J, leaving 4 bases between. This CDR3 is built from 12 residues. DNA for the CDR3: TGTGCCAGCAGCGCCGCTGGAAACACCATATATTTT. Its protein is CASSAAGNTIYF.

This chain connects TRBV24-1 to TRBJ1-4, with a possible D match to TRBD1 (5 bases). The CDR3 spans 18 residues. The V end was cut by 4 bases, the J end by 0 bases, with 17 bases between. Germline CDR1 is KGHDR and CDR2 is SFDVKD. The chain's CDR3 is CATSDLPGFGSTNEKLFF. The CDR3 coding sequence is TGTGCCACCAGTGACCTGCCAGGGTTTGGATCAACTAATGAAAAACTGTTTTTT.